A single sample is the source of the 32 T cell receptor beta chains below, sequenced in a study of memory CD4+ T cells and cytomegalovirus serostatus. The sort gate was single viable CD3+CD4+CD8-CD45RO+ cells for memory CD4+ T cells. Libraries were prepared by immunoSEQ multiplex PCR; TCRdb keeps only in-frame clonotypes and omits some of them. This sample has approximately 44,000 clones, with less than 85% found just once. The sequencing input was memory CD4+ T cells from blood. The receptors stem from an adult in good health and CMV-seronegative.

This chain uses TRBV10-3 with TRBJ1-2; D is ambiguous. Trimming removed 6 bases at V and 1 base at J, with 9 bases between. CDR1 and CDR2 (germline): ENHRY, SYGVKD. The CDR3 consists of 13 residues. As DNA, the CDR3 is TGTGCCATCAGGGACCAGCTTAACTATGGCTACACCTTC. This encodes CAIRDQLNYGYTF.

In DNA form, the CDR3 reads TGTGCCAGTAGTACGTCCGGGACAGCGCTTGTTTCACCCCTCCACTTT. It encodes CASSTSGTALVSPLHF. This rearrangement joins TRBV19 to TRBJ1-6; TRBD1 aligns across 7 bases. This CDR3 contains 16 residues. Per germline, CDR1 LNHDA and CDR2 SQIVND (reference sequence). The ends lost 4 bases at V and 9 bases at J; junction bases unmatched: 12.

This clone was seen only once. The rearrangement links TRBV7-3 to TRBJ2-1, with TRBD1 identical over 7 bases. V shed 3 bases and J 5 bases; nucleotides not matched to a gene: 1. The CDR3 contains 13 residues. Germline values: CDR1 SGHTA, CDR2 FQGTGA. Written as DNA, the CDR3 is TGTGCCAGCAGCTTGGGACAGAACAATGAGCAGTTCTTC. Translated, it gives CASSLGQNNEQFF.

V usage is TRBV27 and J usage is TRBJ2-3; no clear D. Trimming took 6 bases from V and 0 from J, leaving 13 bases between them. CDR1 and CDR2 (germline): MNHEY, SMNVEV (reference sequence). This CDR3 is built from 15 residues. DNA of the CDR3: TGTGCCAGCAGCACGCTCGGCCTCAGCACAGATACGCAGTATTTT. Its protein product is CASSTLGLSTDTQYF.

The V gene is TRBV29-1, the J gene TRBJ2-6; a possible D gene is TRBD1 (6 bases). The CDR3 consists of 15 residues. V lost 3 bases, J lost 0 bases, and 9 bases lay in between. Germline-derived CDR1 and CDR2 are SQVTM and ANQGSEA. The CDR3 loop reads CSVEDSFSGANVLTF. In DNA, the CDR3 is TGCAGCGTTGAGGACAGCTTCTCTGGGGCCAACGTCCTGACTTTC.

The chain has TRBV6-1 and TRBJ2-7, with D possibly called TRBD1 or TRBD2 (5 bases each). V was pared by 7 bases and J by 3 bases, with 13 bases between. From germline, CDR1 is MNHNS and CDR2 SASEGT. This CDR3 is 13 amino acids long. CDR3 coding DNA: TGTGCCAGCAAGACCGGGACGCTCTACGAGCAGTACTTC. Protein product: CASKTGTLYEQYF.

Here the CDR3 DNA reads TGTGCCACCGCGGGGACCCTGAACACCGGGGAGCTGTTTTTT. As protein: CATAGTLNTGELFF. The chain carries TRBV10-3 and TRBJ2-2, with a weak D call TRBD2 (6 bases). The CDR3 covers 14 residues. V was trimmed by 10 bases and J by 1 base, leaving 13 bases between them. CDR1 is ENHRY, CDR2 SYGVKD, per germline.

J is TRBJ2-1 and V is TRBV12-5, with TRBD2 matching over 11 bases. Germline V lookup: CDR1 LGHNT, CDR2 FRNRAP. The V and J ends lost 7 bases and 5 bases, in that order; junction bases with no gene match: 7. The CDR3 sequence is 15 residues long. CDR3 bases: TGTGCTAGTGCCTTTGTAGCGGGGGGGAACAATGAGCAGTTCTTC. It specifies CASAFVAGGNNEQFF.

The chain carries TRBV27 and TRBJ1-6; TRBD1 matches 7 bases. This CDR3 region has 18 residues. V was pared by 5 bases and J by 7 bases, with 17 bases of the junction left unmatched. Germline CDR1 and CDR2: MNHEY and SMNVEV (reference sequence). In nucleotides, the CDR3 is TGTGCCAGCAGTCCATCCCCCAATCGACAGGGACTAAATTCACCCCTCCACTTT. This sequence encodes CASSPSPNRQGLNSPLHF.

The chain combines TRBV11-2 with TRBJ2-6; 9 nucleotides align to TRBD1. The CDR3 spans 16 residues. The J segment lost 2 bases and the V segment lost 1 base, leaving 0 bases of the junction unmatched. CDR1 and CDR2 (germline): SGHAT, FQNNGV. CDR3 in DNA: TGTGCCAGCAGCTTAGGACAGGGGGCTGGGGCCAACGTCCTGACTTTC. Its protein product is CASSLGQGAGANVLTF.

The chain links TRBV6-1 to TRBJ1-4, with D tentatively TRBD1 (5 bases). Germline lookup yields CDR1 MNHNS and CDR2 SASEGT. This CDR3 has 14 residues. The V gene lost 8 bases and the J gene lost 0 bases, with 10 bases spanning the gap. The CDR3 sequence is CASERQSTNEKLFF. The DNA for the CDR3 is TGTGCCAGCGAAAGACAGTCAACTAATGAAAAACTGTTTTTT.

This chain connects TRBV10-2 to TRBJ2-3, with D unresolved. The CDR3 sequence is 15 residues long. The germline V gene has CDR1 WSHSY and CDR2 SAAADI. V was pared by 5 bases and J by 0 bases, with 12 bases between. The CDR3 sequence is CASSPLATSTDTQYF. The CDR3 nucleotides read TGCGCCAGCAGTCCACTTGCGACTAGCACAGATACGCAGTATTTT.

V is TRBV7-8 and J is TRBJ1-5, with no clear D. The germline V gene has CDR1 SGHVS and CDR2 FQNEAQ. V lost 1 base to trimming and J lost 5 bases, with 3 bases between them. This CDR3 has 12 residues. Written as DNA, the CDR3 is TGTGCCAGCAGCTTAGATGATCAGCCCCAGCATTTT. It specifies CASSLDDQPQHF.

The V call is TRBV5-1, the J call TRBJ1-2, with D uncertain. The CDR3 totals 13 residues. Germline V gives CDR1 SGHRS, CDR2 YFSETQ. V was cut by 4 bases and J by 8 bases, with 15 bases left in between. The CDR3 sequence: CASSPRERVGYTF. The CDR3 nucleotides read TGCGCCAGCAGCCCCCGGGAACGGGTGGGCTACACCTTC.

The genes are TRBV5-6 and TRBJ2-7; D gene ambiguous. With 1 base removed from V and 1 base from J, the gap between germline ends came to 9 bases. The CDR3 is made up of 14 amino acids. Germline CDR1 and CDR2: SGHDT and YYEEEE. Here the CDR3 DNA reads TGTGCCAGCAGCTTGCGGGCGGATTCCTACGAGCAGTACTTC. Translated: CASSLRADSYEQYF.

The V gene is TRBV10-3, the J gene TRBJ2-5, with 7 bases identical to TRBD2. V dropped 3 bases and J dropped 4; count of bases not matched to a gene: 8. The CDR3 length is 15 residues. CDR1 and CDR2 (germline): ENHRY, SYGVKD. This chain's CDR3 is CAISDEQTGGETQYF. CDR3 in DNA: TGTGCCATCAGTGATGAACAAACGGGGGGAGAGACCCAGTACTTC.

This clone was seen a few times. V usage is TRBV5-4 and J usage is TRBJ2-3; D gene ambiguous. This CDR3 is built from 12 residues. Germline CDR1 SGHNT, CDR2 YYREEE (reference sequence). V dropped 4 bases and J dropped 0 bases, with 3 bases sitting between them. The CDR3 protein is CASSPSTDTQYF. In DNA form, the CDR3 reads TGTGCCAGCAGCCCTAGCACAGATACGCAGTATTTT.

This chain links TRBV7-2 with TRBJ1-1, with no clear D. Trimming shortened V by 4 bases and J by 1 base, and 7 bases separated the two germline ends. The V gene's germline CDR1 is SGHTA and CDR2 FQGNSA. There are 13 residues in the CDR3. The CDR3 sequence: CASSWNTNTEAFF. The CDR3 DNA is TGTGCCAGCAGCTGGAATACGAACACTGAAGCTTTCTTT.

The rearrangement links TRBV7-2 to TRBJ2-2, with 8 bases fitting TRBD1. The CDR3 spans 14 residues. Germline V gives CDR1 SGHTA, CDR2 FQGNSA. The V and J ends lost 4 bases and 5 bases, in that order; junction bases with no gene match: 3. CDR3 amino acids: CASSSTGGTGELFF. CDR3 nucleotides: TGTGCCAGCAGCTCCACAGGGGGGACCGGGGAGCTGTTTTTT.

V is TRBV19 and J is TRBJ1-6; D is possibly TRBD1 (6 bases). The CDR3 contains 13 residues. V was shortened by 5 bases and J by 11 bases, with 13 bases between the two germline ends. Per germline, CDR1 LNHDA and CDR2 SQIVND (reference sequence). CDR3 residues: CASSSDRSTPLHF. The CDR3 DNA reads TGTGCCAGTAGTTCGGACAGATCGACACCCCTCCACTTT.

The V gene is TRBV6-1, the J gene TRBJ2-1; D might be TRBD2 (5 bases). The CDR3 extends over 14 amino acids. Trimming cost V 5 bases and J 3 bases, with 11 bases left between them. Germline CDR1 MNHNS, CDR2 SASEGT. In nucleotides, the CDR3 is TGTGCCAGCAGTCCGGACGGACTCTACAATGAGCAGTTCTTC. As protein: CASSPDGLYNEQFF.

By proportion, this clone is medium-sized. The chain joins TRBV2 to TRBJ1-4, with TRBD1 matching over 11 bases. This CDR3 spans 15 amino acids. The J segment lost 7 bases and the V segment lost 7 bases, leaving 8 bases of the junction unmatched. CDR1 and CDR2 from the germline V gene are SNHLY and FYNNEI. The DNA for the CDR3 is TGTGCCAGCAAACCTGGGACAGGGGGAAGTGAAAAACTGTTTTTT. It encodes CASKPGTGGSEKLFF.

A few counts support this clone. The V gene is TRBV6-6, the J gene TRBJ1-3; TRBD1 might be the D (6 bases). Germline CDR1 reads MNHNY; CDR2 reads SVGAGI (reference sequence). V was clipped by 8 bases and J by 4 bases, with 9 bases between them. The CDR3 totals 12 residues. CDR3 in amino acids: CASRDTGNTIYF. The CDR3 DNA sequence: TGTGCCAGCCGGGACACAGGAAACACCATATATTTT.

This clone was observed once. The CDR3 here is CASSSGREGNTIYF. CDR3 coding DNA: TGTGCCAGCAGCTCCGGACGAGAGGGAAACACCATATATTTT. The chain employs TRBV11-2 and TRBJ1-3, with D hard to call. The CDR3 has 14 amino acids. Germline V gene lookup returns CDR1 SGHAT and CDR2 FQNNGV. Trimming removed 4 bases from V and 4 bases from J, with 11 bases in between.

This chain uses TRBV28 with TRBJ1-6; 8 nucleotides align to TRBD1. V gave up 1 base and J gave up 9 bases; unmatched junction bases: 5. Per germline, CDR1 MDHEN and CDR2 SYDVKM. The CDR3 extends over 15 amino acids. In nucleotides, the CDR3 is TGTGCCAGCAGTTTATCTGACAGGGGAACTTCACCCCTCCACTTT. This gives the protein CASSLSDRGTSPLHF.

The chain combines TRBV2 with TRBJ2-3; maybe TRBD2 (5 bases). V was trimmed by 0 bases and J by 9 bases, leaving 10 bases between them. This CDR3 is 13 amino acids long. Germline loops: CDR1 SNHLY, CDR2 FYNNEI. The CDR3 DNA sequence: TGTGCCAGCAGTGAAGCGCTGACGGGGACGCAGTATTTT. Its protein product is CASSEALTGTQYF.

This clone was found once. The chain links TRBV6-5 to TRBJ2-7; the D gene could be TRBD1 or TRBD2 (5 bases each). The ends were cut back, 3 bases at V and 6 bases at J, with 18 bases in the middle. The germline CDR1 and CDR2 sequences are MNHEY and SVGAGI. CDR3 size: 15 residues. As DNA, the CDR3 is TGTGCCAGCAGTTATGGGGCCGGGACCCTCGGCGAGCAGTACTTC. Amino acid sequence: CASSYGAGTLGEQYF.

This clone was observed a handful of times. J is TRBJ1-1 and V is TRBV5-1; no clear D gene. The CDR3 sequence is 14 residues long. V was trimmed by 2 bases and J by 1 base, leaving 9 bases between them. CDR1 is SGHRS, CDR2 YFSETQ, per germline. DNA of the CDR3: TGCGCCAGCAGCTTACCCAGTTCGAACACTGAAGCTTTCTTT. Translation gives CASSLPSSNTEAFF. The full variable domain, in which reference TRBV5-1 and TRBJ1-1 provide the parts outside the CDR3, is KAGVTQTPRYLIKTRGQQVTLSCSPISGHRSVSWYQQTPGQGLQFLFEYFSETQRNKGNFPGRFSGRQFSNSRSEMNVSTLELGDSALYLCASSLPSSNTEAFFGQGTRLTVV.

The chain combines TRBV15 with TRBJ2-7, with D maybe TRBD1 (6 bases). This CDR3 contains 14 residues. In germline, CDR1 is LNHNV, CDR2 YYDKDF (reference sequence). V shed 0 bases and J shed 4 bases, with 10 bases lying between them. The CDR3 DNA follows: TGTGCCACCAGCAGAGAGGGTACAGGGTACGAGCAGTACTTC. Protein product: CATSREGTGYEQYF.

The chain links TRBV2 to TRBJ2-3; D might be TRBD1 or TRBD2, each matching 6 bases. Germline V lookup: CDR1 SNHLY, CDR2 FYNNEI. This CDR3 has 16 amino acids. Trimming left V 3 bases short and J 4 bases short, with 17 bases between. As DNA, the CDR3 is TGTGCCAGCAGTGATGGCCAGACTAGGGGGGCAGATACGCAGTATTTT. Encoded protein: CASSDGQTRGADTQYF.

This CDR3 is CASMWSGVETQYF. For the CDR3, the DNA is TGCGCCAGCATGTGGTCGGGGGTTGAGACCCAGTACTTC. The genes are TRBV5-1 and TRBJ2-5; TRBD2 might be the D (6 bases). V was cut by 6 bases and J by 5 bases, with 14 bases left in between. Germline V lookup: CDR1 SGHRS, CDR2 YFSETQ. This CDR3 region has 13 residues.

The chain is built from TRBV4-1 and TRBJ1-5, with D perhaps TRBD1 (5 bases). Trimming took off 1 base at V and 0 bases at J, with 16 bases between the two ends. Germline loops: CDR1 MGHRA, CDR2 YSYEKL. This CDR3 contains 18 residues. The CDR3 reads CASSQVVLGPLSNQPQHF. The DNA of the CDR3 is TGCGCCAGCAGCCAAGTAGTGCTGGGACCCCTTAGCAATCAGCCCCAGCATTTT.